This paragraph reports one TCR beta chain. The data originate from a study of blood T cell repertoires in COVID-19. Sequencing was performed with immunoSEQ multiplex PCR; in TCRdb, only in-frame clones are kept and a portion is missing. The table includes fewer than 250,000 clones, approximately 80% detected once. This CDR3 contains 14 residues. The ends lost 7 bases at V and 1 base at J; junction bases unmatched: 3. The V gene's germline CDR1 is LGHNA and CDR2 YNFKEQ. The chain links TRBV4-2 to TRBJ1-4; 7 bases are shared with TRBD1. The specimen was peripheral blood. The source of this sequence is a woman in her seventies with acute or convalescent COVID-19. CDR3 nucleotide sequence: TGTGCCAGCAACCCAGGGGGAACTAATGAAAAACTGTTTTTT. Residues: CASNPGGTNEKLFF.